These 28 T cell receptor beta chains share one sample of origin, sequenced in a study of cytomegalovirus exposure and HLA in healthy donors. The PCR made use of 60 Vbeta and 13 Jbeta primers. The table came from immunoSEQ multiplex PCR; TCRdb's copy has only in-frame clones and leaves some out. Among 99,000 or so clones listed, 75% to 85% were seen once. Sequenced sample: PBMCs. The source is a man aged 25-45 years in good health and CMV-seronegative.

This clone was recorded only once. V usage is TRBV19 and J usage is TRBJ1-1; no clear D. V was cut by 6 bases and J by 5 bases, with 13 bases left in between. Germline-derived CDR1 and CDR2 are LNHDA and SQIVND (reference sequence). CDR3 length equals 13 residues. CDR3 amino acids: CASSSTIQTEAFF. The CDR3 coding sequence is TGTGCCAGTAGCTCAACAATCCAAACTGAAGCTTTCTTT.

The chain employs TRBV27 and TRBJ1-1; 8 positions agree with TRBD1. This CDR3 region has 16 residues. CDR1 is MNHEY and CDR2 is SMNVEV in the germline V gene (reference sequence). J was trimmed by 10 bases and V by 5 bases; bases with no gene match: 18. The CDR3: CASSPGGQAYPLGAFF. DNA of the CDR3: TGTGCCAGCAGTCCGGGGGGACAGGCCTACCCACTGGGAGCTTTCTTT.

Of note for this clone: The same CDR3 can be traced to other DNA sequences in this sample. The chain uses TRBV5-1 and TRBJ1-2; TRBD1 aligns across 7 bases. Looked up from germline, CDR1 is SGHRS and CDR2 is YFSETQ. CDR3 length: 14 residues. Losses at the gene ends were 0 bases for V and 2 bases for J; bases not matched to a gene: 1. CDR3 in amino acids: CASSLDRGNYGYTF. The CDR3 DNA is TGCGCCAGCAGCTTGGACAGGGGCAACTATGGCTACACCTTC.

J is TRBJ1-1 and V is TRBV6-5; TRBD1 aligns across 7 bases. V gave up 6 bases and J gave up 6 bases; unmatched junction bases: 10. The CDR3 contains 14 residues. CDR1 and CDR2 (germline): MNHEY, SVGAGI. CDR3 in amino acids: CASREGQVKSEAFF. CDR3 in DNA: TGTGCCAGCAGAGAAGGACAGGTGAAGTCTGAAGCTTTCTTT.

The CDR3 protein is CASRLVPGVSYGYTF. The CDR3 nucleotides read TGTGCCAGCAGACTAGTCCCGGGAGTAAGCTATGGCTACACCTTC. The rearrangement links TRBV6-5 to TRBJ1-2; D is unresolved. The CDR3 length is 15 residues. V shed 6 bases and J shed 4 bases, with 18 bases lying between them. The V gene's germline CDR1 is MNHEY and CDR2 SVGAGI.

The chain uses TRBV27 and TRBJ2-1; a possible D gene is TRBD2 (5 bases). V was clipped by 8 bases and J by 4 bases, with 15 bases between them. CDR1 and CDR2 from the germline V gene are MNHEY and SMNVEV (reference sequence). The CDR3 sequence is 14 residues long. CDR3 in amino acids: CASLLGPGYNEQFF. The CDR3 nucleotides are TGTGCCAGCCTACTAGGGCCCGGGTACAATGAGCAGTTCTTC.

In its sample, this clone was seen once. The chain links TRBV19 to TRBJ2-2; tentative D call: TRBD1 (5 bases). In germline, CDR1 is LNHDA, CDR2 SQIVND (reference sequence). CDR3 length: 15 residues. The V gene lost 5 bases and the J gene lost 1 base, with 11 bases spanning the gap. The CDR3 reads CASSLIQGNTGELFF. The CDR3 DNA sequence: TGTGCCAGTAGTTTAATTCAGGGGAACACCGGGGAGCTGTTTTTT.

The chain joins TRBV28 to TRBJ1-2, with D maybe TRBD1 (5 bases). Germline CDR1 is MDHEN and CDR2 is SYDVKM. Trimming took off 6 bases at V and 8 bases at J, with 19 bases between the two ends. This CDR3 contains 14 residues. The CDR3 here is CASRLALAGRGYTF. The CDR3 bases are TGTGCCAGCAGACTGGCCCTGGCAGGGCGAGGCTACACCTTC.

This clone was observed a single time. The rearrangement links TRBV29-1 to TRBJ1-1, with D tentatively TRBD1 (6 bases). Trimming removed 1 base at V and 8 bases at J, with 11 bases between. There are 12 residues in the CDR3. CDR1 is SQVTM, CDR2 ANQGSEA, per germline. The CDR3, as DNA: TGCAGCGTTGAAGGCACTGACAGGGAAGCTTTCTTT. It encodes CSVEGTDREAFF.

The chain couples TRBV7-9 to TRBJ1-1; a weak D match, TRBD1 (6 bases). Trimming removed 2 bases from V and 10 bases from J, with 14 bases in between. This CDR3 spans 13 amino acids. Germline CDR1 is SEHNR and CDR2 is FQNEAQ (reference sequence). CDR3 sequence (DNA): TGTGCCAGCAGCTTAAGGGGACAAGTTATAGCTTTCTTT. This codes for CASSLRGQVIAFF.

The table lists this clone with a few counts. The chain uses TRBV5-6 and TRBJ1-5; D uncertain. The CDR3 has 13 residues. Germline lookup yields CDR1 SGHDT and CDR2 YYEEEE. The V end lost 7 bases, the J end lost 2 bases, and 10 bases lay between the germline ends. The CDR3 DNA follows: TGTGCCAGCTCTAGATGGGGCAATCAGCCCCAGCATTTT. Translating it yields CASSRWGNQPQHF. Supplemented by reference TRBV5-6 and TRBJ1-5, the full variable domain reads DAGVTQSPTHLIKTRGQQVTLRCSPKSGHDTVSWYQQALGQGPQFIFQYYEEEERQRGNFPDRFSGHQFPNYSSELNVNALLLGDSALYLCASSRWGNQPQHFGDGTRLSIL.

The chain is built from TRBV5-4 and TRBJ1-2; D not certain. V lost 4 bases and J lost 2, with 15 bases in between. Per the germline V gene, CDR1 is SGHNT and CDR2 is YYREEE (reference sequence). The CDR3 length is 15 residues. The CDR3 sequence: CASSQHREGNYGYTF. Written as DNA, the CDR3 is TGTGCCAGCAGCCAACATCGTGAGGGAAACTATGGCTACACCTTC.

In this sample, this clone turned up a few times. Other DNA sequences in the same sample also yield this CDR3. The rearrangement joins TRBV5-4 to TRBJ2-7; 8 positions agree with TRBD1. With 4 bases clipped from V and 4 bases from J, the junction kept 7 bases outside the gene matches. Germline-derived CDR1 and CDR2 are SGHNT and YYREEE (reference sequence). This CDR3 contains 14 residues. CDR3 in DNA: TGTGCCAGCAGCCCTGGGACAGGAACGTACGAGCAGTACTTC. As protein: CASSPGTGTYEQYF.

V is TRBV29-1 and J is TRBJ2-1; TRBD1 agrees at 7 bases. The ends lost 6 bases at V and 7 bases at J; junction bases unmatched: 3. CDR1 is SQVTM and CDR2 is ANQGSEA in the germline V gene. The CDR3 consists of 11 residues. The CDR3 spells CSVVTGNEQFF. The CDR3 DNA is TGCAGCGTGGTGACAGGGAATGAGCAGTTCTTC.

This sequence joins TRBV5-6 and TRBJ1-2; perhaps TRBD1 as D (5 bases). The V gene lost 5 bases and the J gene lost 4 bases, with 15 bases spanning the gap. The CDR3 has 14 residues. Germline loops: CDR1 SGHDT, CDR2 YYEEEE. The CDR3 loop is CASRMGTQGYGYTF. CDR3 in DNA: TGTGCCAGCAGAATGGGCACCCAGGGCTATGGCTACACCTTC.

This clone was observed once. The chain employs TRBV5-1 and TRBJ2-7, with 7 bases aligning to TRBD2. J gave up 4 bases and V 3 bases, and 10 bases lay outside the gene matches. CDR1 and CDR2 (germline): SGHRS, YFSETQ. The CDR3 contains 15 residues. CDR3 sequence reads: CASSSLIGGNYEQYF. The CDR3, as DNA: TGCGCCAGCAGCTCACTGATCGGGGGGAATTACGAGCAGTACTTC.

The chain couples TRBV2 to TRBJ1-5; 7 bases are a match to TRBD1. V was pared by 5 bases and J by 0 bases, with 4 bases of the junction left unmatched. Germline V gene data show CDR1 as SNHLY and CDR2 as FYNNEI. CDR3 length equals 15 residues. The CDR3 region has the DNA TGTGCCAGCAGTCAGACAGGGCATAGCAATCAGCCCCAGCATTTT. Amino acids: CASSQTGHSNQPQHF.

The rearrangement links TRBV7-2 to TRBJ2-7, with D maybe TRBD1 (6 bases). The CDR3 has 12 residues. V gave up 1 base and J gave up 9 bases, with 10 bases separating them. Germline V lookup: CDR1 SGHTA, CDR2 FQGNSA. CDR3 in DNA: TGTGCCAGCAGCTTAGGGGACACCGTGCAGTACTTC. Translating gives CASSLGDTVQYF.

CDR3 in amino acids: CSASPGWRKNIQYF. CDR3 bases: TGCAGCGCCTCTCCGGGATGGAGGAAAAACATTCAGTACTTC. The chain joins TRBV29-1 to TRBJ2-4, with D perhaps TRBD2 (5 bases). The V end lost 7 bases, the J end lost 4 bases, and 17 bases lay between the germline ends. The length of the CDR3 is 14 residues. Germline V gene data show CDR1 as SQVTM and CDR2 as ANQGSEA.

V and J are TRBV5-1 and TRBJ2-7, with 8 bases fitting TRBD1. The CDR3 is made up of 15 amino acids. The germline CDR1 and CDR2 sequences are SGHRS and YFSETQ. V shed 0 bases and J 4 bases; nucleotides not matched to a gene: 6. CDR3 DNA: TGCGCCAGCAGCTTGGTCGACAGGGGAATGTACGAGCAGTACTTC. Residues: CASSLVDRGMYEQYF.

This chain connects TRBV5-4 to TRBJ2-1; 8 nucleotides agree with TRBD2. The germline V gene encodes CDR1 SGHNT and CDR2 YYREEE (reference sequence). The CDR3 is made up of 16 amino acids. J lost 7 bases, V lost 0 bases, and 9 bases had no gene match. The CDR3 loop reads CASSLGGTRSRNEQFF. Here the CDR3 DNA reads TGTGCCAGCAGCTTGGGCGGGACTAGATCAAGGAATGAGCAGTTCTTC.

The CDR3 reads CASSQVLTATEAFF. The CDR3 DNA reads as TGTGCCAGCAGCCAAGTCCTTACAGCCACTGAAGCTTTCTTT. This rearrangement joins TRBV9 to TRBJ1-1; D is uncertain. Per the germline V gene, CDR1 is SGDLS and CDR2 is YYNGEE. With 4 bases removed from V and 4 bases from J, the gap between germline ends came to 14 bases. This CDR3 is built from 14 residues.

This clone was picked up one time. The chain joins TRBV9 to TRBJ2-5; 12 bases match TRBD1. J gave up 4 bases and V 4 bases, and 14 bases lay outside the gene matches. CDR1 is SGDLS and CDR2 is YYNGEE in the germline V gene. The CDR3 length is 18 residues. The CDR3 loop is CASSKSPGQGAGGETQYF. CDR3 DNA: TGTGCCAGCAGCAAGAGTCCGGGACAGGGGGCAGGGGGAGAGACCCAGTACTTC.

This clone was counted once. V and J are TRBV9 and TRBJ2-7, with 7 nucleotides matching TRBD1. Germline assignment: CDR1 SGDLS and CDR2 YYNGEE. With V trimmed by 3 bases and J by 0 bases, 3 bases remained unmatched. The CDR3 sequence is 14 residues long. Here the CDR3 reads CASSGRDSSYEQYF. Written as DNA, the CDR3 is TGTGCCAGCAGCGGACGGGACAGCTCCTACGAGCAGTACTTC.

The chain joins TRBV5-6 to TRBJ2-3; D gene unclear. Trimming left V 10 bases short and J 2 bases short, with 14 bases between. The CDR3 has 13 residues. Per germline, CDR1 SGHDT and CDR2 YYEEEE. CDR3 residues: CASQARLTDTQYF. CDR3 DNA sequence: TGTGCCTCCCAGGCGCGCCTCACAGATACGCAGTATTTT.

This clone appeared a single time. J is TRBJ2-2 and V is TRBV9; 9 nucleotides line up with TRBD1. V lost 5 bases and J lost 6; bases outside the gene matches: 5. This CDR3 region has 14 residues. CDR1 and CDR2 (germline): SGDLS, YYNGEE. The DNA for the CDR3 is TGTGCCAGCAGGGTCGGGACAGGGTCCGGGGAGCTGTTTTTT. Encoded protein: CASRVGTGSGELFF.

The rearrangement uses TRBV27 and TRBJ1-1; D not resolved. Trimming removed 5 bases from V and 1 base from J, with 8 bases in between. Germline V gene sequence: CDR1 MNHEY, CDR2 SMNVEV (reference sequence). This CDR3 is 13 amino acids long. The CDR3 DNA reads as TGTGCCAGCAGTCCCTATACGAACACTGAAGCTTTCTTT. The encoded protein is CASSPYTNTEAFF.

CDR3 region: CASSLVGGSGNTIYF. CDR3 nucleotide sequence: TGCGCCAGCAGCTTGGTGGGAGGCTCTGGAAACACCATATATTTT. The chain links TRBV5-1 to TRBJ1-3; D remains unclear. Germline lookup yields CDR1 SGHRS and CDR2 YFSETQ. This CDR3 contains 15 residues. Trimming pared 0 bases from V and 0 bases from J, leaving 7 bases between.